The 7 T cell receptor beta chains given below trace back to one sample, sequenced in a study of blood T cell repertoires in COVID-19. The data were produced by immunoSEQ multiplex PCR, yet TCRdb's version contains in-frame clones alone and is incomplete. The sample gives about 280,000 clones, 80% to 90% of which show up once; around 10% is in the top ten. The source material was peripheral blood. The receptors derive from a woman between 65 and 79 years old with acute or convalescent COVID-19.

This clone showed up just a few times. The gene calls are TRBV3-1 (or the pseudogene TRBV3-2) and TRBJ1-1; D is uncertain. Trimming left V 2 bases short and J 5 bases short, with 9 bases between. The length of the CDR3 is 13 residues. Germline V gives CDR1 LGHDT, CDR2 YNNKEL (reference sequence). Written as DNA, the CDR3 is TGTGCCAGCAGCCAACTATCTGAGACTGAAGCTTTCTTT. Its protein is CASSQLSETEAFF.

There are a few counts of this clone. The V and J genes are TRBV18 and TRBJ1-2; tentatively, D is TRBD1 (5 bases). Germline V gene sequence: CDR1 KGHSH, CDR2 LQKENI. The CDR3 totals 13 residues. Trimming took off 3 bases at V and 3 bases at J, with 8 bases between the two ends. CDR3 coding DNA: TGTGCCAGCTCACCTCAGGGTTACTATGGCTACACCTTC. Translating it yields CASSPQGYYGYTF.

The J gene is TRBJ2-2, the V gene TRBV10-1, with unresolved D. The CDR3 covers 13 residues. CDR1 is WNHNN, CDR2 SYGVQD, per germline (reference sequence). V lost 4 bases to trimming and J lost 6 bases, with 9 bases between them. The CDR3 region has the DNA TGCGCCAGCAGTGTGACAACTCCCGGGGAGCTGTTTTTT. Its protein product is CASSVTTPGELFF.

This clone was counted a few times. The rearrangement uses TRBV7-9 and TRBJ2-3; maybe TRBD2 (7 bases). V was trimmed by 10 bases and J by 3 bases, leaving 17 bases between them. There are 14 residues in the CDR3. Germline loops: CDR1 SEHNR, CDR2 FQNEAQ (reference sequence). CDR3: CANGGPRETDTQYF. CDR3 in DNA: TGTGCCAACGGGGGGCCGAGAGAAACAGATACGCAGTATTTT.

This clone was counted once. The J gene is TRBJ1-2, the V gene TRBV11-2, with D unresolved. Germline V gene data show CDR1 as SGHAT and CDR2 as FQNNGV. V gave up 5 bases and J gave up 1 base, with 11 bases separating them. The CDR3 consists of 14 residues. The CDR3 DNA reads TGTGCCAGCAGCCCGGCCGGGGTTAACTATGGCTACACCTTC. Residues: CASSPAGVNYGYTF.

The chain couples TRBV5-1 to TRBJ2-3; TRBD1 might be the D (7 bases). V gave up 2 bases and J gave up 3 bases, with 16 bases separating them. In germline, CDR1 is SGHRS, CDR2 YFSETQ. There are 16 residues in the CDR3. CDR3 in DNA: TGCGCCAGCAGCTTCCCCACAGGGGCGGGAACAGATACGCAGTATTTT. Amino acids: CASSFPTGAGTDTQYF. The whole variable domain, remainder taken from reference TRBV5-1 and TRBJ2-3, is KAGVTQTPRYLIKTRGQQVTLSCSPISGHRSVSWYQQTPGQGLQFLFEYFSETQRNKGNFPGRFSGRQFSNSRSEMNVSTLELGDSALYLCASSFPTGAGTDTQYFGPGTRLTVL.

The chain recombines TRBV5-6 with TRBJ1-2; possible D gene TRBD1, 6 bases. The CDR3 covers 11 residues. CDR1 is SGHDT and CDR2 is YYEEEE in the germline V gene. The V end was cut by 7 bases, the J end by 2 bases, with 6 bases between. CDR3 bases: TGTGCCAGCGGACAGAACTATGGCTACACCTTC. Translating gives CASGQNYGYTF.